This T cell receptor (beta chain) stems from a study of beta chain features in type 1 diabetes. Staining for CD45RO/CCR7/CD25/CD127/CD95/CD27 allowed sorting of CD4+ naive, central memory, regulatory and stem cell-like memory cells. In all sorted populations, purity surpassed 95%. V shed 5 bases and J 2 bases; nucleotides not matched to a gene: 3. The length of the CDR3 is 15 residues. CDR1 is SGHTA, CDR2 FQGNSA, per germline. Broader study findings: Naive, central memory and regulatory TCRB repertoires appeared more similar among patients than healthy donors. Shortening that was moderate but significant affected the TCRB CDR3s of Type 1 diabetes patients in all four CD4+ subsets.

Concerning this clone itself: The target antigen is unknown.

Since all of the isolated RNA was reverse transcribed, expressed TCRB transcripts were what got sequenced. Data came from immunoSEQ multiplex PCR; TCRdb stores just in-frame clones and leaves some out. The repertoire has about 340,000 clones, about 13% of them found once; the top ten carry 0.015%. The chain is built from TRBV7-2 and TRBJ2-7; the match to TRBD2 covers 13 bases. This TCR came from a woman aged 18-29 years with type 1 diabetes. Sequenced: naive CD4+ T cells from blood. The CDR3 nucleotides are TGTGCCAGCAGCCGGGGGACTAGCGGGACCTACGAGCAGTACTTC. Amino acid sequence: CASSRGTSGTYEQYF.